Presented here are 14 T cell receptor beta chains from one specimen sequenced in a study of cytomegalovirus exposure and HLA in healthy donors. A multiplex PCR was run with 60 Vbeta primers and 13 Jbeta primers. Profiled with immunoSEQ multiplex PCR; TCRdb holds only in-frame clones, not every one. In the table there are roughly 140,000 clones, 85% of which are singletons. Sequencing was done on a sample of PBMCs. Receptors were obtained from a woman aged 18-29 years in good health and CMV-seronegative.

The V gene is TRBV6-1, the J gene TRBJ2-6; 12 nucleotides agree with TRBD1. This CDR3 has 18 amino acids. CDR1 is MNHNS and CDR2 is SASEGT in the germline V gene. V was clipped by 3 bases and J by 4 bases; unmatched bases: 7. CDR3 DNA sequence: TGTGCCAGCAGTGAGGGGGACAGGGGGCGTATAGGGGCCAACGTCCTGACTTTC. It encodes CASSEGDRGRIGANVLTF.

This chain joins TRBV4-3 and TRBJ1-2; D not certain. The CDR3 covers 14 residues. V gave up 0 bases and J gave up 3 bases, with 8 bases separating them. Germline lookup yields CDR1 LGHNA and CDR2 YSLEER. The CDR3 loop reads CASSQDLRDYGYTF. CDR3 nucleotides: TGCGCCAGCAGCCAAGATCTACGGGACTATGGCTACACCTTC.

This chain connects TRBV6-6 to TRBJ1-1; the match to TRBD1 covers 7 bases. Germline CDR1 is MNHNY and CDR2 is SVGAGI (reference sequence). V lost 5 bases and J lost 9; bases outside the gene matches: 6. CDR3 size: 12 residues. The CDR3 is CASSLTGVKAFF. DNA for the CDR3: TGTGCCAGCAGTCTCACAGGGGTTAAAGCTTTCTTT.

CDR3 bases: TGTGCCAGTAGTGGTACTAGCGGGTACAATGAGCAGTTCTTC. Its protein product is CASSGTSGYNEQFF. The chain joins TRBV19 to TRBJ2-1, with 9 bases that match TRBD2. Germline-derived CDR1 and CDR2 are LNHDA and SQIVND (reference sequence). This CDR3 region has 14 residues. Trimming removed 5 bases from V and 4 bases from J; junction bases left unmatched: 3.

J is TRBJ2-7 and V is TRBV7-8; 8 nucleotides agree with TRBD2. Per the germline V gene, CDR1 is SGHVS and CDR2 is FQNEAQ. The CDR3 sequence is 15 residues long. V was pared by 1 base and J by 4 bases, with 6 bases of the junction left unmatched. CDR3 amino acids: CASSLGGGRRYEQYF. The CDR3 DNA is TGTGCCAGCAGCTTAGGCGGCGGGAGGAGGTACGAGCAGTACTTC.

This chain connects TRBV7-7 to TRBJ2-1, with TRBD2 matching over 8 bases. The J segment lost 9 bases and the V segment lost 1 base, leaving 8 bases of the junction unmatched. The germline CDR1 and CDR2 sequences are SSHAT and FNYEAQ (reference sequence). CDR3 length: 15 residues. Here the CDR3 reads CASSLGRGERGEQFF. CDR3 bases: TGTGCCAGCAGCTTAGGGCGGGGGGAGCGTGGTGAGCAGTTCTTC.

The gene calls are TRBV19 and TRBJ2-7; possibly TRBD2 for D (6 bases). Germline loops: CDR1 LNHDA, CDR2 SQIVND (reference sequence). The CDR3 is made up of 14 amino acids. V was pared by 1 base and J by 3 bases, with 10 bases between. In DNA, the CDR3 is TGTGCCAGTAGTATAGCCGGAGGGCTCTACGAGCAGTACTTC. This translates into CASSIAGGLYEQYF.

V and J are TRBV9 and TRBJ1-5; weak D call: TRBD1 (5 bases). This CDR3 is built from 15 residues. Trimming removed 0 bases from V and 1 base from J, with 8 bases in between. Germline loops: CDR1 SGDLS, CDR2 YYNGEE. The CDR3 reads CASSVGEGSNQPQHF. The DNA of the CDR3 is TGTGCCAGCAGCGTAGGGGAGGGGAGCAATCAGCCCCAGCATTTT.

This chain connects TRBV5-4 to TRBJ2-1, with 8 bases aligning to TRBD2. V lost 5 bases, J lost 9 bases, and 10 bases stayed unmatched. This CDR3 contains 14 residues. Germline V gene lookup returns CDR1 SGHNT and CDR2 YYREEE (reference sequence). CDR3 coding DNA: TGTGCCAGCAGGCGGGGGGAGACGCCCGGTGAGCAGTTCTTC. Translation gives CASRRGETPGEQFF.

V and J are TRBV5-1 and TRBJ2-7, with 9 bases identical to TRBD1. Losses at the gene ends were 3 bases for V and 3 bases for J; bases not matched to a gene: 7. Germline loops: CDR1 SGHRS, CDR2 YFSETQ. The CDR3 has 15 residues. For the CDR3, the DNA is TGCGCCAGCAGCTACCTCGACAGGGGGGACTACGAGCAGTACTTC. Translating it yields CASSYLDRGDYEQYF. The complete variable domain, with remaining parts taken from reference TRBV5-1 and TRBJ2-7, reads KAGVTQTPRYLIKTRGQQVTLSCSPISGHRSVSWYQQTPGQGLQFLFEYFSETQRNKGNFPGRFSGRQFSNSRSEMNVSTLELGDSALYLCASSYLDRGDYEQYFGPGTRLTVT.

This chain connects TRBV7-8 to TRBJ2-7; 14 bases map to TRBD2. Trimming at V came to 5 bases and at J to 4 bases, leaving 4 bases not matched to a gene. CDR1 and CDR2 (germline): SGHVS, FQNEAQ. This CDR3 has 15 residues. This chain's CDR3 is CASSPRLAGGYEQYF. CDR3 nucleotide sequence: TGTGCCAGCAGCCCGCGACTAGCGGGAGGGTACGAGCAGTACTTC.

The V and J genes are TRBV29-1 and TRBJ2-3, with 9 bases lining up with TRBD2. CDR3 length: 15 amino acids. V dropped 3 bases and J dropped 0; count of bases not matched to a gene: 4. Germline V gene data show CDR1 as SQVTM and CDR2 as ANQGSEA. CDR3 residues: CSVEGAGGSTDTQYF. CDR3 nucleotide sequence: TGCAGCGTTGAGGGGGCGGGAGGGAGCACAGATACGCAGTATTTT.

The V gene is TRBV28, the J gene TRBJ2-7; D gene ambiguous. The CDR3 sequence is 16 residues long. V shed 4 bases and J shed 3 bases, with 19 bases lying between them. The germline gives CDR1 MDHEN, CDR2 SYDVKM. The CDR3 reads CASSSVLSFPSYEQYF. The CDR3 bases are TGTGCCAGCAGTTCCGTTCTTTCTTTCCCCAGCTACGAGCAGTACTTC. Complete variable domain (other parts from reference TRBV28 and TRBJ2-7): DVKVTQSSRYLVKRTGEKVFLECVQDMDHENMFWYRQDPGLGLRLIYFSYDVKMKEKGDIPEGYSVSREKKERFSLILESASTNQTSMYLCASSSVLSFPSYEQYFGPGTRLTVT.

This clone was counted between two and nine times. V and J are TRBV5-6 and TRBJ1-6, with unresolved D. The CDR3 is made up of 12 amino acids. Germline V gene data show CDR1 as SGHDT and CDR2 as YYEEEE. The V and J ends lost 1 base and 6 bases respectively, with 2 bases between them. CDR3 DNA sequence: TGTGCCAGCAGCTTGCTTAATTCACCCCTCCACTTT. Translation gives CASSLLNSPLHF.